This T cell receptor beta chain was captured in a study of blood T cell repertoires in COVID-19. This clone was observed a handful of times. Some clones are missing from TCRdb's copy, which holds only in-frame ones; the method was immunoSEQ multiplex PCR. The sample holds about 490,000 clones; around 85% are singletons and the top ten take approximately 2.9%. Trimming took off 0 bases at V and 5 bases at J, with 14 bases between the two ends. Germline CDR1 is SGHRS and CDR2 is YFSETQ. The CDR3 has 16 residues. This chain connects TRBV5-1 to TRBJ2-2, with no clear D. Sequencing was done on a sample of peripheral blood. This TCR was recovered from a human donor in a cohort sampled during active COVID-19. CDR3 DNA: TGCGCCAGCAGCTTGGCCGGAGATTGGTTGACCGGGGAGCTGTTTTTT. Protein sequence: CASSLAGDWLTGELFF.